A selection of T cell receptor beta chains follows, all from one sample in a study of T-cell reconstitution after alpha-beta-depleted transplantation in children. Each CDR3 protein is one row after TCRdb ran MiXCR on the PCR reads. The top ten clones hold around 9.9% of a sample with 250,000 to 350,000 distinct CDR3 sequences, approximately 23% of them seen once. Material: PBMCs, mostly from graft donor cells, obtained 180 days after TCRalphabeta/CD19-depleted stem cell transplant. These receptors all stem from a male patient younger than 18 who had a stem cell transplant for acute lymphoblastic leukemia, so the T cells may come from the graft donor. Both conserved end residues are part of each CDR3. Fields, in order: V gene, J gene, D gene, clone size, CDR3 protein, CDR3 DNA. The D gene is left open where the match is weak. Size is omitted from some rows. Given values are once, few, many or a class for expanded clones.

V: TRBV5-1
J: TRBJ1-6
D: -
size: -
CDR3: CASSLDSTYSPLHF
DNA: TGCGCCAGCAGCTTGGACAGCACTTATTCACCCCTCCACTTT

V: TRBV11-2
J: TRBJ1-3
D: -
size: -
CDR3: CASSLVIGVTAGNTIYF
DNA: TGTGCCAGCAGCTTAGTCATCGGGGTCACAGCTGGAAACACCATATATTTT

V: TRBV18
J: TRBJ1-1
D: -
size: few
CDR3: CASSRPMGGVLDTEAFF
DNA: TGTGCCAGCTCACGGCCGATGGGGGGGGTTTTGGACACTGAAGCTTTCTTT

V: TRBV5-4
J: TRBJ2-1
D: -
size: -
CDR3: CAFRDSSYNEQFF
DNA: TGTGCCTTTCGCGACAGCTCCTACAATGAGCAGTTCTTC

V: TRBV5-1
J: TRBJ2-1
D: -
size: many
CDR3: CASTNGESYNEQFF
DNA: TGCGCCAGCACAAATGGGGAGTCCTACAATGAGCAGTTCTTC

V: TRBV19
J: TRBJ2-7
D: TRBD2
size: -
CDR3: CASSIEGGSTYEQYF
DNA: TGTGCCAGTAGTATAGAAGGCGGGAGCACCTACGAGCAGTACTTC

V: TRBV15
J: TRBJ2-7
D: -
size: few
CDR3: CATSRDPSGSYEQYF
DNA: TGTGCCACCAGCAGAGATCCATCTGGTTCCTACGAGCAGTACTTC

V: TRBV2
J: TRBJ2-7
D: -
size: few
CDR3: CARAKVVNTGTSYEQYF
DNA: TGTGCCAGAGCGAAAGTCGTTAACACGGGTACCTCCTACGAGCAGTACTTC

V: TRBV7-3
J: TRBJ2-3
D: -
size: -
CDR3: CACSLTGRPTRDTQYF
DNA: TGTGCCTGCAGCTTAACCGGCAGACCTACAAGGGATACGCAGTATTTT

V: TRBV20-1
J: TRBJ1-6
D: -
size: few
CDR3: CSARVGPLGASPLHF
DNA: TGCAGTGCTAGAGTTGGGCCCCTGGGGGCTTCACCCCTCCACTTT

V: TRBV5-5
J: TRBJ1-5
D: -
size: many
CDR3: CASSSSYFRQYQPQHF
DNA: TGTGCCAGCAGCTCCTCCTACTTCAGACAGTATCAGCCCCAGCATTTT

V: TRBV5-1
J: TRBJ2-3
D: -
size: few
CDR3: CASSLVGRSRGADTQYF
DNA: TGCGCCAGCAGCTTGGTAGGCCGCTCAAGAGGGGCAGATACGCAGTATTTT

V: TRBV12-3/TRBV12-4
J: TRBJ2-7
D: -
size: -
CDR3: CASSRIAAYEQYF
DNA: TGTGCCAGCAGTCGCATAGCTGCCTACGAGCAGTACTTC

V: TRBV5-1
J: TRBJ2-4
D: TRBD2
size: -
CDR3: CASSLAGGGKNIQYF
DNA: TGCGCCAGCAGCTTGGCGGGAGGTGGCAAAAACATTCAGTACTTC

V: TRBV12-3/TRBV12-4
J: TRBJ2-7
D: TRBD2
size: -
CDR3: CASSLNLWASGSPYEQYF
DNA: TGTGCCAGCAGTTTAAACCTCTGGGCTAGCGGGAGTCCATACGAGCAGTACTTC

V: TRBV20-1
J: TRBJ2-7
D: -
size: -
CDR3: CSARGWLNRAYEQYF
DNA: TGCAGTGCTAGAGGTTGGCTTAACAGAGCCTACGAGCAGTACTTC

V: TRBV12-3/TRBV12-4
J: TRBJ2-2
D: TRBD2
size: many
CDR3: CASRLSGRGTGELFF
DNA: TGTGCCAGCAGACTTAGCGGGAGAGGCACCGGGGAGCTGTTTTTT

V: TRBV7-9
J: TRBJ2-7
D: -
size: few
CDR3: CASSLAIRDEQYF
DNA: TGTGCCAGCAGCTTAGCGATTAGGGACGAGCAGTACTTC

V: TRBV5-1
J: TRBJ2-1
D: TRBD2
size: -
CDR3: CAISGLAGVNEQFF
DNA: TGCGCCATCTCGGGACTAGCGGGAGTCAATGAGCAGTTCTTC

V: TRBV7-9
J: TRBJ2-1
D: -
size: -
CDR3: CASTKGPYNEQFF
DNA: TGTGCCAGCACTAAGGGTCCTTACAATGAGCAGTTCTTC

V: TRBV11-1
J: TRBJ2-5
D: -
size: -
CDR3: CASSSTGLLGETQYF
DNA: TGTGCCAGCAGCTCGACAGGCCTTTTGGGGGAGACCCAGTACTTC

V: TRBV14
J: TRBJ2-3
D: -
size: -
CDR3: CASSPYRTPTDTQYF
DNA: TGTGCCAGCAGCCCATACAGGACTCCCACAGATACGCAGTATTTT

V: TRBV5-1
J: TRBJ2-1
D: -
size: few
CDR3: CASSFIRGFRSYNEQFF
DNA: TGCGCCAGCAGCTTTATAAGGGGATTTCGGTCCTACAATGAGCAGTTCTTC

V: TRBV9
J: TRBJ2-7
D: -
size: -
CDR3: CASSREGGREQYF
DNA: TGTGCCAGCAGCCGAGAGGGGGGTCGGGAGCAGTACTTC

V: TRBV6-5
J: TRBJ1-2
D: TRBD1
size: -
CDR3: CASSLPGQGAEGGYTF
DNA: TGTGCCAGCAGTTTACCGGGACAGGGGGCCGAGGGTGGCTACACCTTC

V: TRBV3-1
J: TRBJ2-7
D: -
size: -
CDR3: CASSHLWTSRSYEQYF
DNA: TGTGCCAGCAGCCACCTTTGGACTTCCCGATCCTACGAGCAGTACTTC

V: TRBV7-2
J: TRBJ2-1
D: -
size: -
CDR3: CASSLLGAFSYNEQFF
DNA: TGTGCCAGCAGCTTACTGGGGGCCTTCTCCTACAATGAGCAGTTCTTC

V: TRBV5-1
J: TRBJ2-7
D: -
size: once
CDR3: CASCPGGTAFYEQYF
DNA: TGCGCCAGCTGCCCGGGGGGGACAGCCTTCTACGAGCAGTACTTC

V: TRBV6-5
J: TRBJ2-1
D: -
size: few
CDR3: CASSYPPPSAPGVEQFF
DNA: TGTGCCAGCAGTTACCCGCCTCCTAGCGCGCCGGGGGTTGAGCAGTTCTTC

V: TRBV3-1
J: TRBJ2-7
D: TRBD1
size: few
CDR3: CASSQAGTGQYEQYF
DNA: TGTGCCAGCAGCCAAGCTGGGACAGGGCAGTACGAGCAGTACTTC

V: TRBV5-1
J: TRBJ2-3
D: TRBD2
size: few
CDR3: CASSLGTSGSMNTQYF
DNA: TGCGCCAGCAGCTTAGGGACTAGCGGGAGTATGAATACGCAGTATTTT

V: TRBV18
J: TRBJ2-2
D: -
size: few
CDR3: CASSPPRNTGELFF
DNA: TGTGCCAGCTCACCACCCAGGAACACCGGGGAGCTGTTTTTT

V: TRBV27
J: TRBJ1-2
D: -
size: -
CDR3: CASSSAGYYGYTF
DNA: TGTGCCAGCAGTTCGGCAGGCTACTATGGCTACACCTTC

V: TRBV6-5
J: TRBJ1-6
D: TRBD1
size: -
CDR3: CASSYSGTGLGSPLHF
DNA: TGTGCCAGCAGTTACTCAGGGACAGGGCTAGGTTCACCCCTCCACTTT

V: TRBV5-1
J: TRBJ2-1
D: TRBD2
size: few
CDR3: CASSLGLAGGRNEQFF
DNA: TGCGCCAGCAGCCTGGGACTAGCGGGAGGGAGGAATGAGCAGTTCTTC

V: TRBV5-1
J: TRBJ2-1
D: -
size: few
CDR3: CASKLAGLYNEQFF
DNA: TGCGCCAGCAAACTTGCCGGGTTGTACAATGAGCAGTTCTTC

V: TRBV7-3
J: TRBJ2-1
D: TRBD2
size: many
CDR3: CASSHGTSGMSNEQFF
DNA: TGTGCCAGCAGCCACGGGACTAGCGGGATGAGCAATGAGCAGTTCTTC

V: TRBV7-9
J: TRBJ2-1
D: -
size: -
CDR3: CASSLGGGEEQFF
DNA: TGTGCCAGCAGCTTAGGGGGTGGGGAGGAGCAGTTCTTC

V: TRBV20-1
J: TRBJ2-1
D: TRBD2
size: few
CDR3: CSARMTSGRHEQFF
DNA: TGCAGTGCTAGGATGACTAGCGGGAGACATGAGCAGTTCTTC

V: TRBV25-1
J: TRBJ2-7
D: TRBD1
size: -
CDR3: CASSDPGQSDEQYF
DNA: TGTGCCAGCAGTGATCCGGGACAGAGCGACGAGCAGTACTTC

V: TRBV24-1
J: TRBJ2-1
D: TRBD1
size: few
CDR3: CATSDWGQSYNEQFF
DNA: TGTGCCACCAGTGATTGGGGACAGAGCTACAATGAGCAGTTCTTC

V: TRBV4-1
J: TRBJ2-7
D: TRBD2
size: few
CDR3: CASSQEWGGPEQYF
DNA: TGCGCCAGCAGCCAAGAGTGGGGAGGGCCCGAGCAGTACTTC

V: TRBV20-1
J: TRBJ1-2
D: -
size: -
CDR3: CSARDPGAIYGYTF
DNA: TGCAGTGCTAGAGACCCAGGGGCTATCTATGGCTACACCTTC

V: TRBV24-1
J: TRBJ2-1
D: -
size: few
CDR3: CATGGFNNEQFF
DNA: TGTGCCACCGGCGGTTTTAACAATGAGCAGTTCTTC

V: TRBV5-1
J: TRBJ1-6
D: -
size: few
CDR3: CASLARPGDSSPLHF
DNA: TGCGCCAGTCTAGCTCGCCCCGGTGACTCTTCACCCCTCCACTTT